This entry describes one TCR beta chain. Other DNA sequences from this sample encode an identical CDR3 as well. TCR sequencing used cDNA made by reverse transcription of extracted RNA. TCRdb's copy holds only in-frame clones and misses some; the assay was immunoSEQ multiplex PCR. The table has a few hundred thousand clones, more than 60% seen once; the top ten hold 0.95% to 1.5%. Treatment noted: oral pan-JAK inhibitor, 5-10 mg twice daily. The data derive from a study of CD8+ T cells in alopecia areata. The CDR3 is 14 amino acids. Germline loops: CDR1 MGHRA, CDR2 YSYEKL. V was trimmed by 0 bases and J by 4 bases, leaving 9 bases between them.

The chain couples TRBV4-1 to TRBJ1-2, with D uncertain. Sequenced material: CD4+ T cells sorted from blood, taken at approximately week 42, from a patient treated with tofacitinib. The clonotype originates from a human donor with alopecia areata. The CDR3 DNA sequence: TGCGCCAGCAGCCAAGATTTGAGGTCCTATGGCTACACCTTC. As protein: CASSQDLRSYGYTF.